This TCR beta chain was obtained from a study of cytomegalovirus exposure and HLA in healthy donors (dated by TCRdb to the late 2010s). General notes on the study: According to an earlier analysis of a few hundred of the donors, 150 million to 200 million T cells yielded some 110 million unique TCR beta sequences and less than 300 Gb of sequence data. An early release that covered roughly 600 HLA-typed donors contained approximately 300 gigabases of sequencing data and roughly 84 million unique TCR sequences. The genetic ancestry cluster associated with self-reported Caucasian donors included 65% to 90% of the approximately 410 genotyped donors. The study aimed to test whether cataloging public T cell receptors could reveal signatures of past pathogen exposure. Using immunosequencing, the study profiled T cell repertoires from about 650 subjects and related those repertoires to cytomegalovirus serostatus. A separate validation cohort of approximately 120 different subjects was used in addition to the approximately 640-subject first cohort. High-throughput TCR immunosequencing, statistical association of individual TCRs with disease status, and machine learning were combined to predict cytomegalovirus infection status. A later analysis re-examined previously published TCR beta repertoires from just over 650 donors and added high-resolution HLA genotyping to investigate patterns of TCR occurrence. Rather than using new phenotypic data, the later analysis identified candidate immune exposures from TCR beta sequences and from how often those sequences occurred across donors. An earlier analysis of 587 of the donors used high-throughput TCR beta sequencing to judge whether each TCR beta V gene segment behaved as functional or pseudogenic. Donor age, sex, ethnicity and CMV serostatus were compiled together with the repertoire data. In a later genetic analysis, genome-wide SNP genotypes for 398 of the 666 donors were used, and that subset was treated as a discovery cohort. Every discovery cohort repertoire had been produced on one sequencing platform. HLA typing included class I and class II loci at four-digit resolution. The number of donors typed differed by locus, with roughly 620-640 for A, B, C, DRB1 and DQB1, about 500 for DQA1, 600 to 610 for DPA1, and approximately 470 for DPB1. Roughly five DR-DQ haplotypes were handled as single units for association and clustering, since linkage in the cohort was strong. Among a few hundred genotyped donors of the cohort, an average of approximately 240,000 unique TCR beta nucleotide sequences were sequenced per donor, roughly 18% of them non-productive. The full study reports these points: Linkage disequilibrium might explain the correlated functional status among segregating V segments, but an unknown experimental factor could not be ruled out. Because the 87-base-pair reads could not distinguish some IMGT-functional V segments, including TRBV6-2 and TRBV6-3, those segments were excluded. The presence/absence analyses assumed that sequencing depth was roughly uniform across donors, and that assumption may not be true. The study listed approximately 150 TCR beta chains as associated with cytomegalovirus. In both the original and validation cohorts, the classifier was reported to diagnose cytomegalovirus status with high specificity and sensitivity. A later analysis found that TCR association rates varied across HLA loci, with DRB1 alleles showing the most associated TCRs and HLA-C alleles the fewest. In vitro tests confirmed that a few of the cytomegalovirus-associated TCR beta chains recognize cytomegalovirus antigens. Compared with the roughly 670-donor mean, donors in an Asian-associated ancestry cluster had fewer N-insertions in productive TCRs, according to a later genetic analysis. A later analysis associated approximately 17,000 TCR beta sequences with specific HLA alleles at a false discovery rate of 0.05. According to a later analysis, parvovirus B19, influenza, CMV and Epstein-Barr virus appeared linked to several top co-occurrence clusters. A further reported finding was that TCR beta sequences accurately predicted the HLA-A and HLA-B alleles for most subjects in the first cohort. Because counts were too low, some 17 rarely observed V segments, including chromosome 9 orphons, were excluded from the earlier analysis of roughly 580 of the donors. Most TCR sequences were observed very rarely across donors, whereas some public TCRs were present in many individuals. In a later genetic analysis, a missense DCLRE1C variant was associated with V-gene and J-gene trimming of TCR beta chains, and the association was replicated in an independent cohort. Because HLA typing was missing for some donors at each locus, association tests included only the typed subset. It was suggested by the authors that the approach could potentially be generalized to other disease states and immunological phenotypes. This cohort had only TCR beta chains sequenced, and the lack of alpha or paired-chain data limited which features could be detected. A group of highly shared sequence variants was considered likely to be a technical artifact of the sequencing pipeline. In a later analysis, most CMV-associated TCR beta chains were found to appear HLA-restricted, with HLA associations seemingly driven largely by CMV exposure. In a later analysis, HLA-associated TCR beta chains were found to be more clonally expanded and to have lower generation probabilities than equally common non-associated chains. For the cohort, immune exposure information was limited to CMV serostatus. An earlier analysis of approximately 530 of the donors showed that most TCR beta V segments appeared in productive rearrangements either about 90% or about 30% of the time, which broadly matched IMGT annotations. When HLA alleles, especially DR and DQ, strongly co-occurred, attributing TCR associations to individual alleles was difficult.

The cohort comprised 666 healthy bone marrow donors. All cohort members were sampled while nominally healthy, although unrecorded immune exposures were likely present. The donor tested CMV seronegative, placing the donor among the 352 seronegative members of the cohort. Every donor gave a peripheral blood sample, and the peripheral blood mononuclear cells from that sample were used for TCR beta sequencing. Genomic DNA extraction from the blood cell samples was performed with the Qiagen DNeasy Blood Extraction Kit. The trim is 2 bases for V and 1 base for J, with a gap of 15 bases between the germline ends. From the germline V gene, CDR1 is SGHTA and CDR2 is FQGNSA. The CDR3 holds 16 amino acids from the cysteine to the phenylalanine. The read is trimmed to its CDR3 DNA, 48 bases read in frame from base 1. The library came from the immunoSEQ multiplex PCR assay. A mixture of 60 forward primers for TCR Vbeta segments and 13 reverse primers for TCR Jbeta segments was used in the multiplex PCR. The CDR3 region of rearranged TCR beta genes was amplified from genomic DNA with a multiplex PCR assay. Amplified TCR beta libraries were sequenced as 87-base-pair reads on the Illumina HiSeq System. The authors processed their data as follows. A later analysis counted about 80 million unique TCR beta chains across the 550 to 800 repertoires, and 10 million to 11 million of these chains were shared by at least two donors. To remove PCR and sequencing errors, raw reads were error-corrected and collapsed into unique sequences using a nearest-neighbor algorithm that merged closely related sequences. Alignment of CDR3 sequences to IMGT reference sequences was used to assign V, D and J gene segments. Each retained sequence needed at least a six-nucleotide match to both a V gene segment and a J gene segment. A rearrangement was called productive if the CDR3 had no stop codons and remained in frame with V and J, and every other rearrangement was called non-productive. CDR3 was defined according to IMGT convention as the region running from the second conserved V-encoded cysteine to the conserved J-encoded phenylalanine. Sequences without an unambiguous match to a single V gene segment were excluded from the earlier analysis of several hundred of the donors. In an earlier analysis of more than 500 of the donors, a V segment was called functional when productive rearrangements were above 56.7%, and segregating when the standard deviation between donors exceeded 5%. A statistical classification framework was built for diagnosing cytomegalovirus status from the catalog of TCR beta chain sequences. In a later analysis, V and J genes were assigned by comparing TCR nucleotide sequences against IMGT/GENE-DB human TR gene sequences. In a later analysis, CDR3 sequences and most-parsimonious VDJ recombination scenarios were assigned using the TCRdist pipeline. In a later analysis, each TCR beta chain was defined by its CDR3 amino acid sequence together with its V-gene family, and reads without a unique V-gene family were excluded. In a later analysis, around 600 highly shared, low-generation-probability nucleotide sequences were removed to address suspected cross-contamination and a sequencing artifact. In a later analysis, a clonal expansion index for each public chain was calculated from normalized within-repertoire ranks of inferred template counts. In a later analysis, generation probabilities were computed using a VDJ recombination model fitted to out-of-frame rearrangements, and the results were checked against IGoR. A later analysis scored TCR-TCR, TCR-HLA and TCR-CMV co-occurrence with hypergeometric tests, applying a repertoire-size bias correction to TCR pairs. A later analysis estimated false discovery rates by permuting HLA or CMV assignments 20 times. In a later analysis, co-occurring TCRs were grouped using DBSCAN, with TCRdist sequence similarity added in when clustering inside HLA-allele-positive subsets. Co-occurrence clustering excluded repertoires with fewer than 30,000 or more than 120,000 public chains, plus five with anomalous nucleotide sharing. TCRdb retrieved this table from immuneACCESS and kept in-frame rearrangements only. Not all clones are present; in checked studies, unresolved V genes account for under half, and no reason is known for the remainder. The V and J calls and clone size are taken from that table; D and trimming were inferred from the DNA. For this sample the table gives 100,000 to 150,000 clones, of which roughly 73% were detected only once. Of the sample, around 0.99% falls within the top ten clones.

A remark on this clone: Its antigen is currently not known. Per-base quality was not reported, and no clone a single base away is much larger than it.

The sequencing sample was made of PBMCs. The chain is encoded by TRBV7-2 joined to TRBJ2-7, with a tentative D gene TRBD2 over 6 matching bases. This TCR derives from a male donor in good health and CMV-seronegative. The nucleotide sequence is given as TGTGCCAGCAGCTTATGGGGGGTGGCGGCATCCTACGAGCAGTACTTC. This sequence encodes CASSLWGVAASYEQYF.